This TCR beta chain was retrieved from a study of vaccination effects on CD4 cells after COVID-19. Study background: BNT162b2 vaccine or mRNA-1273 vaccine was given to participants in two doses.

Overall study results and limits: The study found marked clonal contraction of infection- and vaccine-induced clones late after vaccination.

Of note for this clone: Antigen unknown.

Antigen-specific CD4+ T cell clonotypes were called by their expansion after viral peptide-pool culture in ViraFEST. Subsequent to a culture period of about nine days, CD4+ T cells were isolated. Previously uninfected by SARS-CoV-2, the vaccine recipients also showed negative nucleocapsid antibodies. IL-2 medium supplanted half the medium on days 3 and 7. Method: immunoSEQ multiplex PCR; TCRdb's copy keeps in-frame clones and lacks some. This sample has around 31,000 clones, with 55% to 75% found just once. Germline trimming cut 1 base from V and 6 bases from J; bases unmatched to any gene: 10. Germline V gives CDR1 SGHTA, CDR2 FQGTGA. The CDR3 totals 17 residues.

This material consisted of CD4+ T cells from PBMCs cultured with HCoV-229E spike peptides, taken before COVID-19 vaccination. This clonotype was obtained from a human donor who received a COVID-19 vaccine. The genes are TRBV7-3 and TRBJ2-2; 8 positions agree with TRBD2. The CDR3: CASSLSSAGGRAGELFF. In nucleotides, the CDR3 is TGTGCCAGCAGCTTAAGTTCGGCGGGGGGCCGGGCCGGGGAGCTGTTTTTT.